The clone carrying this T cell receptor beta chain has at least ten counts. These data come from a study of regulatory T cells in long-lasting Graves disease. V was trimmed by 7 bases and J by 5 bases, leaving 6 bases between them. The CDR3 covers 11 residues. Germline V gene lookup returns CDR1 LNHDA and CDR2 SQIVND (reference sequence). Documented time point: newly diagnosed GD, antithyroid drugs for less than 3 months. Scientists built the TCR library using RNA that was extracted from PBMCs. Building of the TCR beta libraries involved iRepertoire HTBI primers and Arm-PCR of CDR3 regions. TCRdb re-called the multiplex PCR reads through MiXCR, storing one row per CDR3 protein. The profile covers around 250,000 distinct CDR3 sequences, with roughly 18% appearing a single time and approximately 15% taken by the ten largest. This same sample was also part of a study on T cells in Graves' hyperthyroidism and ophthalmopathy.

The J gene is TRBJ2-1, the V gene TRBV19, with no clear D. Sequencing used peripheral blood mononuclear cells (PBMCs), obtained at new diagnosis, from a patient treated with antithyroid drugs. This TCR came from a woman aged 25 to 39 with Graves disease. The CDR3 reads CASKAHNEQFF. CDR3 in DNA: TGTGCCAGTAAGGCCCACAATGAGCAGTTCTTC.